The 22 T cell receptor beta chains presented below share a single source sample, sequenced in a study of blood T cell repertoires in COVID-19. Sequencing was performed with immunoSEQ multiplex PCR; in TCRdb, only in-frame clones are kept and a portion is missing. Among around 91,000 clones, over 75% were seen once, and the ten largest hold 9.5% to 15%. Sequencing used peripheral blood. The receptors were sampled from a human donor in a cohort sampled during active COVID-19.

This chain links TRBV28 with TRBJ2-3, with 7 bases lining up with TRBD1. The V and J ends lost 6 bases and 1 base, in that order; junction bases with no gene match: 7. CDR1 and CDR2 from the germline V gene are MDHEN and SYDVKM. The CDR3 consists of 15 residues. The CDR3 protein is CASSPSTGGTDTQYF. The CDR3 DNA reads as TGTGCCAGCAGCCCATCTACAGGGGGCACAGATACGCAGTATTTT.

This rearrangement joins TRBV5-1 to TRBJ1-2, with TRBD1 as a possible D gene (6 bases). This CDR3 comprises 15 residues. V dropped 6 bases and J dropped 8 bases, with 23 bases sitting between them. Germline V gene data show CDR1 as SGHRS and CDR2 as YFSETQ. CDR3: CASTLEDSHVEGYTF. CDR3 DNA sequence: TGCGCCAGCACCCTCGAGGACAGCCACGTAGAGGGCTACACCTTC.

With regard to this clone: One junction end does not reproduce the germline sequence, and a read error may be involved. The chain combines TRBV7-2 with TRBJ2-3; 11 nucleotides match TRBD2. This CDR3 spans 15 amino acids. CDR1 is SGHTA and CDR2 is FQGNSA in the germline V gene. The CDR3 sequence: CASTLAGGLGDTQYF. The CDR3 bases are TGTGCCAGCACCTTAGCGGGGGGGCTTGGAGATACGCAGTATTTT. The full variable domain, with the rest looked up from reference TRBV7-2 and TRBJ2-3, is GAGVSQSPSNKVTEKGKDVELRCDPISGHTALYWYRQSLGQGLEFLIYFQGNSAPDKSGLPSDRFSAERTGGSVSTLTIQRTQQEDSAVYLCASTLAGGLGDTQYFGPGTRLTVL.

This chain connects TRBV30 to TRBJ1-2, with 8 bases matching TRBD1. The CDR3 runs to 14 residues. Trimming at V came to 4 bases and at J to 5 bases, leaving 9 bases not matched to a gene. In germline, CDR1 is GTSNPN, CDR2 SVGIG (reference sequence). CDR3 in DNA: TGTGCCTGGAAACTAACAGGGGGGGTGTATGGCTACACCTTC. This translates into CAWKLTGGVYGYTF. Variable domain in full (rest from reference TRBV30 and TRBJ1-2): SQTIHQWPATLVQPVGSPLSLECTVEGTSNPNLYWYRQAAGRGLQLLFYSVGIGQISSEVPQNLSASRPQDRQFILSSKKLLLSDSGFYLCAWKLTGGVYGYTFGSGTRLTVV.

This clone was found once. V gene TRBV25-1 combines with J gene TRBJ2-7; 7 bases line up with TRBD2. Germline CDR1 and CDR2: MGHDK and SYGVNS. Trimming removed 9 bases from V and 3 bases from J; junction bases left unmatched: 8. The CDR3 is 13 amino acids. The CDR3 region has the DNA TGTGCCAGTGCGGGGGACGGTATCTACGAGCAGTACTTC. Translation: CASAGDGIYEQYF.

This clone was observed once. CDR3 nucleotide sequence: TGTGCCAGCAGCGCGGACAGGGGCGGCTACAATGAGCAGTTCTTC. Protein sequence: CASSADRGGYNEQFF. The chain joins TRBV7-2 to TRBJ2-1; 9 positions agree with TRBD1. The CDR3 has 15 residues. V shed 5 bases and J 3 bases; nucleotides not matched to a gene: 5. Looked up from germline, CDR1 is SGHTA and CDR2 is FQGNSA.

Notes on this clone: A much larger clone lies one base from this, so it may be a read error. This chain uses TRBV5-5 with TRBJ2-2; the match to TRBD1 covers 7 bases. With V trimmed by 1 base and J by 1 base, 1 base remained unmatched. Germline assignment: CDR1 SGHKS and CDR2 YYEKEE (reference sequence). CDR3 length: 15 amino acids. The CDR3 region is CASSLRTGNTGELFF. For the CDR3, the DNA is TGTGCCAGCAGCTTGAGGACAGGGAACACCGGGGAGCTGTTTTTT.

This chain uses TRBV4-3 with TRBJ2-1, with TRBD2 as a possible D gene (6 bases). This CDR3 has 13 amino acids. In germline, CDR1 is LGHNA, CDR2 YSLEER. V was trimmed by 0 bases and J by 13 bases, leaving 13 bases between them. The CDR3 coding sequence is TGCGCCAGCAGCCAAGATCGGGGGATCGCTCAGTTCTTC. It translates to CASSQDRGIAQFF.

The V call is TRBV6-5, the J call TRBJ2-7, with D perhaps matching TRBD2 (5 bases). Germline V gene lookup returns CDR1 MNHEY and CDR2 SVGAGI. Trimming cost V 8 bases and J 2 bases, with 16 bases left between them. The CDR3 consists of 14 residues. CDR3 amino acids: CASLPGEGTYEQYF. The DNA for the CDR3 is TGTGCCAGCTTACCTGGAGAGGGAACCTACGAGCAGTACTTC.

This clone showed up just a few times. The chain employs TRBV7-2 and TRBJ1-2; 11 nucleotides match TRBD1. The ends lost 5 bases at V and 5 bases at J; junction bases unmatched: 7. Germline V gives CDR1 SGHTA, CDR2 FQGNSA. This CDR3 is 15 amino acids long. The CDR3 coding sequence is TGTGCCAGCAGCCCGGGACAGGGGGGGTGGTATGGCTACACCTTC. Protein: CASSPGQGGWYGYTF.

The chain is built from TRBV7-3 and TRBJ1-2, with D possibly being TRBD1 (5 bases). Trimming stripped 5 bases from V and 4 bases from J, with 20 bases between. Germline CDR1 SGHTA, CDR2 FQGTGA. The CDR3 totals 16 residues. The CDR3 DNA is TGTGCCAGCAGCGCCACAACGGGGGGTTCCCCCTATGGCTACACCTTC. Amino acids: CASSATTGGSPYGYTF.

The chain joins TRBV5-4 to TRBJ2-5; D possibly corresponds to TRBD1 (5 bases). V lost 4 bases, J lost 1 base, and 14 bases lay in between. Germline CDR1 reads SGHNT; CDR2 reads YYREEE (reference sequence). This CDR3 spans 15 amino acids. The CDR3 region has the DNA TGTGCCAGCAGCCTTGACAGTAGCCTCCAAGAGACCCAGTACTTC. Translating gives CASSLDSSLQETQYF.

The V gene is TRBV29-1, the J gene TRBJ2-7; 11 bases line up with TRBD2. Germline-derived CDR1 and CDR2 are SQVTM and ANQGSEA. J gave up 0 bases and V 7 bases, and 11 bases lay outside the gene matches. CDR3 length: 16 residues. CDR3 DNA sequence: TGCAGCGGGCTAGGGCTAGCGGGAGGCCCCTCCTACGAGCAGTACTTC. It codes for CSGLGLAGGPSYEQYF.

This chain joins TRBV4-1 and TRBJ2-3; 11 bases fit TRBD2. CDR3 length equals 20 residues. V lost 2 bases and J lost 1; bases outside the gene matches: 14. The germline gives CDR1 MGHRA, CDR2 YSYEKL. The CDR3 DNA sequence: TGCGCCAGCAGCCAACTACCCAACCCTAGCGGGAGGTGGGGCACAGATACGCAGTATTTT. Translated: CASSQLPNPSGRWGTDTQYF.

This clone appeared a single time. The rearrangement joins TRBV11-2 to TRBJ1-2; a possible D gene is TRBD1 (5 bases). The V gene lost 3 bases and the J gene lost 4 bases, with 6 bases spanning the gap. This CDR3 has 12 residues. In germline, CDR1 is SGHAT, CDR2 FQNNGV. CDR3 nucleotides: TGTGCCAGCAGCTTTCAGGGCTATGGCTACACCTTC. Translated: CASSFQGYGYTF.

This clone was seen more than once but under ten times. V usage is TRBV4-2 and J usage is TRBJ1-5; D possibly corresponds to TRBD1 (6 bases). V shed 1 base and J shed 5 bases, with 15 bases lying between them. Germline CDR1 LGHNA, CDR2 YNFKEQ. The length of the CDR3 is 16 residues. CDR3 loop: CASSQGEQGRHQPQHF. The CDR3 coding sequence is TGTGCCAGCAGCCAAGGGGAACAGGGACGACATCAGCCCCAGCATTTT.

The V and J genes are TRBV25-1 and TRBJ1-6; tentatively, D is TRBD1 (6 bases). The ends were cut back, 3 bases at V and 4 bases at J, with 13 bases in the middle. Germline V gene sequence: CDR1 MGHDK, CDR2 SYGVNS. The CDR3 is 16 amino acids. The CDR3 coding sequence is TGTGCCAGCAGTGACTACGGGACACCTTATAATTCACCCCTCCACTTT. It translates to CASSDYGTPYNSPLHF.

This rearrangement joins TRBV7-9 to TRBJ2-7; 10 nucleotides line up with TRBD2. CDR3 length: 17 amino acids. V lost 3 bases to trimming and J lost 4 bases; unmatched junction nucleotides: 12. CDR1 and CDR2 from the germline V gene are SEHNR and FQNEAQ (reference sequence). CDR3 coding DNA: TGTGCCAGCAGCTTTATTGGTCAGGCTAGCGGGAGTTACGAGCAGTACTTC. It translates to CASSFIGQASGSYEQYF.

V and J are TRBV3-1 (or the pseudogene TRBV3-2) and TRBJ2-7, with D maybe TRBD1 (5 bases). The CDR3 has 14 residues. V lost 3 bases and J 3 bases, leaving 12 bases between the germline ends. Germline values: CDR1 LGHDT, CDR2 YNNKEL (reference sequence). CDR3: CASSQGPSVYEQYF. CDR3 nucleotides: TGTGCCAGCAGCCAGGGGCCCTCAGTCTACGAGCAGTACTTC.

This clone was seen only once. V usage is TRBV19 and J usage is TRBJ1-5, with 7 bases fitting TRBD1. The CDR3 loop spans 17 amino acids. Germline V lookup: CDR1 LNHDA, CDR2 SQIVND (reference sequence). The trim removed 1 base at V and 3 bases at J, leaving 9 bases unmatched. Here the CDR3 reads CASSIGPGTAHNQPQHF. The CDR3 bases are TGTGCCAGTAGTATAGGCCCGGGGACAGCGCACAATCAGCCCCAGCATTTT. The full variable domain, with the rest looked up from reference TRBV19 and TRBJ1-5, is DGGITQSPKYLFRKEGQNVTLSCEQNLNHDAMYWYRQDPGQGLRLIYYSQIVNDFQKGDIAEGYSVSREKKESFPLTVTSAQKNPTAFYLCASSIGPGTAHNQPQHFGDGTRLSIL.

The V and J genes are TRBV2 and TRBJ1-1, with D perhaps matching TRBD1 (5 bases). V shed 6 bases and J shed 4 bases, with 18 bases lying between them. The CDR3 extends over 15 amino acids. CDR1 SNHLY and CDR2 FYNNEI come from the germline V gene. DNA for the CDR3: TGTGCCAGCAGCAAGGAAATGGTAGGGGTCACTGAAGCTTTCTTT. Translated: CASSKEMVGVTEAFF.

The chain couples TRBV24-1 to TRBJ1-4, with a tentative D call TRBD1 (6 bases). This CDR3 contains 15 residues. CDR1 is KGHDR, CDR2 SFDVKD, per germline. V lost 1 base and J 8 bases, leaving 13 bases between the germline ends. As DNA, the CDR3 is TGTGCCACCAGTGATTTTGGGGACACCGCCGAAAAACTGTTTTTT. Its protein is CATSDFGDTAEKLFF.